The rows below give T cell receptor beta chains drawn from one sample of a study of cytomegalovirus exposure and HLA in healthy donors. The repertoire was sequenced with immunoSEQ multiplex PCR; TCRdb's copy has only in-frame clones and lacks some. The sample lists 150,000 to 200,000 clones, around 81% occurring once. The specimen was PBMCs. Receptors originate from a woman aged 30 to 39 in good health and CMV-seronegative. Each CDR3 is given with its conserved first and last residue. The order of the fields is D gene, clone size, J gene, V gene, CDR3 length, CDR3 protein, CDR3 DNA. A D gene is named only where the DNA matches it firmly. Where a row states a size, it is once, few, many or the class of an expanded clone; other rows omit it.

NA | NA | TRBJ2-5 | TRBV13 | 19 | CASSRDTRSTYGFQETQYF | TGTGCCAGCAGCCGGGACACTAGATCGACTTACGGGTTCCAAGAGACCCAGTACTTC
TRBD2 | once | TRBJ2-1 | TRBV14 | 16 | CASSRTAGGPGNEQFF | TGTGCCAGCAGTCGTACGGCGGGAGGGCCAGGCAATGAGCAGTTCTTC
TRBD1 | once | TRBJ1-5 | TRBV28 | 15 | CASSPSDRDGQPQHF | TGTGCCAGCAGTCCTTCGGACAGGGATGGTCAGCCCCAGCATTTT
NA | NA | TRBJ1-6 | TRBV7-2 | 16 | CASSLVGGTSNSPLHF | TGTGCCAGCAGCTTAGTGGGGGGGACAAGCAATTCACCCCTCCACTTT
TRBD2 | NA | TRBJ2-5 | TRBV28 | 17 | CASSDLGTSGVQETQYF | TGTGCCAGCAGTGACTTAGGGACTAGCGGGGTCCAAGAGACCCAGTACTTC
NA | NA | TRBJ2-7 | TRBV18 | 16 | CASSPRPDSDSYEQYF | TGTGCCAGCTCACCACGACCTGACAGCGACTCCTACGAGCAGTACTTC
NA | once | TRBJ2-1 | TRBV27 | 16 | CASSLSAGSVYNEQFF | TGTGCCAGCAGTTTATCGGCGGGATCCGTCTACAATGAGCAGTTCTTC
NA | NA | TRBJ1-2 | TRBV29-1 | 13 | CSVDLGGYYGYTF | TGCAGCGTTGATCTGGGAGGGTACTATGGCTACACCTTC
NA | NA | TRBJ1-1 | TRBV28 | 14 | CASSLGAVGTEAFF | TGTGCCAGCAGTTTAGGGGCAGTGGGAACTGAAGCTTTCTTT
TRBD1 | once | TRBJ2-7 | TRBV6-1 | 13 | CAIFGTESYEQYF | TGTGCCATCTTCGGGACAGAGAGCTACGAGCAGTACTTC
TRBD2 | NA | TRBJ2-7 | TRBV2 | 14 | CASRMTSGTYEQYF | TGTGCCAGCAGAATGACTAGCGGGACCTACGAGCAGTACTTC
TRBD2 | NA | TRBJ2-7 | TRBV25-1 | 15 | CASEGRAGASYEQYF | TGTGCCAGCGAAGGACGAGCGGGAGCGTCCTACGAGCAGTACTTC
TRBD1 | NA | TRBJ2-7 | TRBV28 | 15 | CASSLYITGGYEQYF | TGTGCCAGCAGTTTATATATAACAGGGGGCTACGAGCAGTACTTC
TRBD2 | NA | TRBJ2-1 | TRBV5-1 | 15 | CASRLALAGANEQFF | TGCGCCAGCAGACTGGCGCTAGCGGGAGCAAATGAGCAGTTCTTC
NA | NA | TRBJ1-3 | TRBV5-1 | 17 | CASSPGGVAGSGNTIYF | TGCGCCAGCAGCCCCGGGGGGGTCGCCGGCTCTGGAAACACCATATATTTT
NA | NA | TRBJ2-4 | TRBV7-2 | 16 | CASSLGGVGGKNIQYF | TGTGCCAGCAGCTTAGGTGGGGTGGGGGGCAAAAACATTCAGTACTTC
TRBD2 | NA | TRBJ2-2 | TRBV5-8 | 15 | CASSLRLARSGELFF | TGTGCCAGCAGCTTGAGACTAGCGAGATCCGGGGAGCTGTTTTTT
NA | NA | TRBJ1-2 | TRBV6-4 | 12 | CASSHRNYGYTF | TGTGCCAGCAGTCACAGGAACTATGGCTACACCTTC
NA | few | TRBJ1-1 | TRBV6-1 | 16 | CASSGHGGARGTEAFF | TGTGCCAGCAGTGGCCATGGGGGGGCGCGGGGCACTGAAGCTTTCTTT
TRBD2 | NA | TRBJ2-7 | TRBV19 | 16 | CASSIDGRLPPSEQYF | TGTGCCAGTAGTATAGACGGGAGGTTGCCCCCGAGCGAGCAGTACTTC
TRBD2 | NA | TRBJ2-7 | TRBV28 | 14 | CASETPGRQDEQYF | TGTGCCAGCGAAACGCCCGGGAGGCAGGACGAGCAGTACTTC
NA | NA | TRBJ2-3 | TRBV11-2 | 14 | CASSFERGTDTQYF | TGTGCCAGCAGTTTTGAACGGGGCACAGATACGCAGTATTTT
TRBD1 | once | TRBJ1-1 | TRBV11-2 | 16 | CASSFGQGGANTEAFF | TGTGCCAGCAGCTTCGGACAGGGGGGCGCCAACACTGAAGCTTTCTTT
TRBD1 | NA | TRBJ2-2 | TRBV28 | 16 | CASRTRTGPNTGELFF | TGTGCCAGCAGGACTCGGACAGGCCCGAACACCGGGGAGCTGTTTTTT
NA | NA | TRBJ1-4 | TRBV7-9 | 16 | CASSLAWQGKGEKLFF | TGTGCCAGCAGCTTAGCATGGCAGGGGAAGGGAGAAAAACTGTTTTTT
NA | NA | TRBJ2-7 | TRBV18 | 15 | CASSETGQTVREQYF | TGTGCCAGCTCCGAGACCGGACAGACCGTTCGGGAGCAGTACTTC
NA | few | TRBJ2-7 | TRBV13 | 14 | CASSKARPPYEQYF | TGTGCCAGCAGCAAAGCGCGACCTCCCTACGAGCAGTACTTC
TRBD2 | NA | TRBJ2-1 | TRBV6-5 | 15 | CASILWGGMSNEQFF | TGTGCCAGCATTCTATGGGGGGGGATGAGTAATGAGCAGTTCTTC
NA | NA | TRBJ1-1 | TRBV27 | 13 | CASSLSRGTEAFF | TGTGCCAGCAGTTTAAGCAGGGGTACTGAAGCTTTCTTT